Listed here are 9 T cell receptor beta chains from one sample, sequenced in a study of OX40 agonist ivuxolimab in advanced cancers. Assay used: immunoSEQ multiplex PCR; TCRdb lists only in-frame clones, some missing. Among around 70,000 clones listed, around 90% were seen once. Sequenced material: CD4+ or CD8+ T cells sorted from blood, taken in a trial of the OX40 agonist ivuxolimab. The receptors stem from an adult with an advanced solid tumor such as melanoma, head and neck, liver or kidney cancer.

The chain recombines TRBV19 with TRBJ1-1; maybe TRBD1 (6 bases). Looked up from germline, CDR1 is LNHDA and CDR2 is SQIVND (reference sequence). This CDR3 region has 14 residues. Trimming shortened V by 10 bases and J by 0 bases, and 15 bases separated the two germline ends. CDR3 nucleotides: TGTGCCACCGGGACACCCAATATGAACACTGAAGCTTTCTTT. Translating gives CATGTPNMNTEAFF.

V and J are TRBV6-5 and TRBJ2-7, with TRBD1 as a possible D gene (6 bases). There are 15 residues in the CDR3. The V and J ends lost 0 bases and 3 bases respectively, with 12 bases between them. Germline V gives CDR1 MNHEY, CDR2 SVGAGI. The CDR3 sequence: CASSYSWTEIYEQYF. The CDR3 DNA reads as TGTGCCAGCAGTTACTCGTGGACAGAGATCTACGAGCAGTACTTC.

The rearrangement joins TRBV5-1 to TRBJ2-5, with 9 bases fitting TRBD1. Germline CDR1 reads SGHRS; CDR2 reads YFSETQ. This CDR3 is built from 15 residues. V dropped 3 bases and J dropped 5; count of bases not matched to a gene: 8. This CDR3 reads CASSSGLTGGETQYF. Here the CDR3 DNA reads TGCGCCAGCAGCTCGGGATTGACAGGGGGGGAGACCCAGTACTTC.

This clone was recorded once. CDR3 sequence reads: CASSHETGTEAFF. CDR3 nucleotide sequence: TGTGCCAGCTCCCACGAGACAGGCACTGAAGCTTTCTTT. This sequence joins TRBV18 and TRBJ1-1, with a weak D call TRBD1 (6 bases). V dropped 6 bases and J dropped 4 bases, with 12 bases sitting between them. Germline values: CDR1 KGHSH, CDR2 LQKENI. The CDR3 runs to 13 residues.

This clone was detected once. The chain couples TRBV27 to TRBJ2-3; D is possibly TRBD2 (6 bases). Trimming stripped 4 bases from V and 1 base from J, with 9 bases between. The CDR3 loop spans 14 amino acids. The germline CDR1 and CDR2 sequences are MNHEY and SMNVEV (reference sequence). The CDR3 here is CASSWASGTDTQYF. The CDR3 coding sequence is TGTGCCAGCAGTTGGGCTAGCGGCACAGATACGCAGTATTTT.

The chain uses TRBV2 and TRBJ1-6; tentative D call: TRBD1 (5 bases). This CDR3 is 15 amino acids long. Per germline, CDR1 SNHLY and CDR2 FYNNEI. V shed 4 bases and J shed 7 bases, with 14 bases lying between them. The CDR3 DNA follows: TGTGCCAGCAGTGCAGGGTTGGGGGGGAATTCACCCCTCCACTTT. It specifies CASSAGLGGNSPLHF. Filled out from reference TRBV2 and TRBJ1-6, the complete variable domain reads EPEVTQTPSHQVTQMGQEVILRCVPISNHLYFYWYRQILGQKVEFLVSFYNNEISEKSEIFDDQFSVERPDGSNFTLKIRSTKLEDSAMYFCASSAGLGGNSPLHFGNGTRLTVT.

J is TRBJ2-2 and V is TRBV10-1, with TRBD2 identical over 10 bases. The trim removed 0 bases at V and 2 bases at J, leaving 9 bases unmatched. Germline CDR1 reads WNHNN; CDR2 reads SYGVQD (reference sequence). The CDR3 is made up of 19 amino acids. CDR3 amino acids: CASSESLLAGASNTGELFF. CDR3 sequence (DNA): TGCGCCAGCAGTGAGTCTCTCCTAGCGGGGGCCTCTAACACCGGGGAGCTGTTTTTT.

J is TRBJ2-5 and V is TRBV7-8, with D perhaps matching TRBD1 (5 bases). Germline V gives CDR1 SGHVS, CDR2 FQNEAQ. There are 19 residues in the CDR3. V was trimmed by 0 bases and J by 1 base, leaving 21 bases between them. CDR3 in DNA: TGTGCCAGCAGCTTAGCGCCCCAGGGAACCACAACCCCCCAAGAGACCCAGTACTTC. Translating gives CASSLAPQGTTTPQETQYF.

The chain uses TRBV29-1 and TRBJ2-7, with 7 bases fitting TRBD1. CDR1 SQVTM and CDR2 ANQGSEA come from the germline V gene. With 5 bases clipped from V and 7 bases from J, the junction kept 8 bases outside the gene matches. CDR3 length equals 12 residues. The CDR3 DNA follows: TGCAGCGTTCGACGACAGGGCGGAGAGCAGTACTTC. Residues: CSVRRQGGEQYF.